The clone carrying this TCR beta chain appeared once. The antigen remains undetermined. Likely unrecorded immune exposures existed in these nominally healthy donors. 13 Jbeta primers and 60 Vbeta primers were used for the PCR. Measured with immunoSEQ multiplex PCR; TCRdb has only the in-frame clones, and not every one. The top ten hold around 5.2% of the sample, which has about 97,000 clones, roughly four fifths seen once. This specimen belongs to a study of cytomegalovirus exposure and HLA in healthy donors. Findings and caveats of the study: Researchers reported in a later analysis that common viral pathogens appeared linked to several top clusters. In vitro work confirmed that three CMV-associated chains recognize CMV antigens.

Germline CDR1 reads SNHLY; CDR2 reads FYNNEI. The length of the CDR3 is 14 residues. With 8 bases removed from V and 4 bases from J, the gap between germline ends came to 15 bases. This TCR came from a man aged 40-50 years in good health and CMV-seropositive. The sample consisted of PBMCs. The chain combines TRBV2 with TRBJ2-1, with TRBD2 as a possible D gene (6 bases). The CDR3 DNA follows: TGTGCCAGCGACGGAAAAAGCGGGTACAATGAGCAGTTCTTC. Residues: CASDGKSGYNEQFF. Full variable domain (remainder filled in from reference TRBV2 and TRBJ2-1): EPEVTQTPSHQVTQMGQEVILRCVPISNHLYFYWYRQILGQKVEFLVSFYNNEISEKSEIFDDQFSVERPDGSNFTLKIRSTKLEDSAMYFCASDGKSGYNEQFFGPGTRLTVL.